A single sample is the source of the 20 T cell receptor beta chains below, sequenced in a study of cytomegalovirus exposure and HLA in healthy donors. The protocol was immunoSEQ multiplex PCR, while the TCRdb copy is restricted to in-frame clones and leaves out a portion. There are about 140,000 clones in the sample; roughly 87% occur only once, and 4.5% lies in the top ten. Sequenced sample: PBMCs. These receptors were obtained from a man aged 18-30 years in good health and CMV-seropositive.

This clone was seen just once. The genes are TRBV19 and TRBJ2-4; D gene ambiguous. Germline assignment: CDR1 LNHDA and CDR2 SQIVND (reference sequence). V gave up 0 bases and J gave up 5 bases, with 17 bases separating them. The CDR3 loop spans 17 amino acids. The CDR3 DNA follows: TGTGCCAGTAGTATAGATCCCCAGAGGAGAATCCAAAACATTCAGTACTTC. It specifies CASSIDPQRRIQNIQYF.

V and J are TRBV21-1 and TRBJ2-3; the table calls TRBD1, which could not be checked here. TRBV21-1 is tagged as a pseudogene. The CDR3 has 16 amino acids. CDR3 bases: TGTGCCAGCAGCAAAAAGGGGGCCCCTAGCACAGATACGCAGTATTTT. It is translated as CASSKKGAPSTDTQYF.

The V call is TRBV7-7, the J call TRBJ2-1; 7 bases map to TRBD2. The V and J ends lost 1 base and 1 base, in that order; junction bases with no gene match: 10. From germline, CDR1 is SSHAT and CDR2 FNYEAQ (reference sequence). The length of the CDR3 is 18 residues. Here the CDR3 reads CASSLEGALAGSYNEQFF. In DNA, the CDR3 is TGTGCCAGCAGCTTAGAAGGGGCGTTAGCGGGTTCCTACAATGAGCAGTTCTTC.

CDR3 loop: CASSPATGEAFF. CDR3 in DNA: TGTGCCAGCTCACCGGCGACAGGGGAAGCTTTCTTT. The chain links TRBV18 to TRBJ1-1, with 7 nucleotides matching TRBD1. The CDR3 runs to 12 residues. Germline assignment: CDR1 KGHSH and CDR2 LQKENI. V lost 3 bases and J lost 8; bases outside the gene matches: 3.

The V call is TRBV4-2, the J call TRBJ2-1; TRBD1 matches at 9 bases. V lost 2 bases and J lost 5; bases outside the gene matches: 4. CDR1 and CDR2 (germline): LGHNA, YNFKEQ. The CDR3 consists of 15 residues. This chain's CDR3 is CASSQPGQGHNEQFF. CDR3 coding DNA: TGTGCCAGCAGCCAACCGGGACAGGGCCACAATGAGCAGTTCTTC.

The CDR3, as DNA: TGTGCCTGGAGTGTAACTGAGGAAAAACTGTTTTTT. Amino acids: CAWSVTEEKLFF. This chain connects TRBV30 to TRBJ1-4; D not certain. Germline-derived CDR1 and CDR2 are GTSNPN and SVGIG (reference sequence). The CDR3 runs to 12 residues. Trimming left V 0 bases short and J 8 bases short, with 7 bases between.

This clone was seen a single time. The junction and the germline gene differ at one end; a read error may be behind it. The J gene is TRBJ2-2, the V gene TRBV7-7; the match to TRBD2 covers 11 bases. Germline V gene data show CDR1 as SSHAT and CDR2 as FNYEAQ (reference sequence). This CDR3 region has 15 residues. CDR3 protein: CASSPTSGGNGELFF. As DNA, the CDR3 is TGTGCTAGCAGCCCAACTAGCGGGGGTAATGGGGAGCTGTTTTTT.

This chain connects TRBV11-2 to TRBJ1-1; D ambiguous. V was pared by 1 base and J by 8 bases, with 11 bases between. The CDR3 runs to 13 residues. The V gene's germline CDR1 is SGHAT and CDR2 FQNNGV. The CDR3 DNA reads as TGTGCCAGCAGCTTAGGCGGTGCGGTGGAAGCTTTCTTT. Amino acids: CASSLGGAVEAFF.

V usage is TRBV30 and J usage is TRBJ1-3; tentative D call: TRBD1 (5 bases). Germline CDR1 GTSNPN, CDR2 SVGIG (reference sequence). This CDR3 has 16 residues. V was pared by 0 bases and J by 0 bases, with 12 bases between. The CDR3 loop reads CAWSVSRVPSGNTIYF. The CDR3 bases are TGTGCCTGGAGTGTCTCCAGGGTGCCCTCTGGAAACACCATATATTTT.

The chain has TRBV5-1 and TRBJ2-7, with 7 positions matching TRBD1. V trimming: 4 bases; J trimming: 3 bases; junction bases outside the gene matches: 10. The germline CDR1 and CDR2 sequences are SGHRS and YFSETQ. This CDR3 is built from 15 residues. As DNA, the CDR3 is TGCGCCAGCAGCCGACAAGGGGGCGGAGGCTACGAGCAGTACTTC. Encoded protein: CASSRQGGGGYEQYF.

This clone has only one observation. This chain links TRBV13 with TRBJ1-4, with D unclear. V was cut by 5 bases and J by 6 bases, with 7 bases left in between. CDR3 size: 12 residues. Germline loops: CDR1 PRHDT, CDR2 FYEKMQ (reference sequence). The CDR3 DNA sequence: TGTGCCAGCAGCCGAGGGTATGAAAAACTGTTTTTT. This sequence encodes CASSRGYEKLFF. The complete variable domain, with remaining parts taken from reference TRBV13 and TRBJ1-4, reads AAGVIQSPRHLIKEKRETATLKCYPIPRHDTVYWYQQGPGQDPQFLISFYEKMQSDKGSIPDRFSAQQFSDYHSELNMSSLELGDSALYFCASSRGYEKLFFGSGTQLSVL.

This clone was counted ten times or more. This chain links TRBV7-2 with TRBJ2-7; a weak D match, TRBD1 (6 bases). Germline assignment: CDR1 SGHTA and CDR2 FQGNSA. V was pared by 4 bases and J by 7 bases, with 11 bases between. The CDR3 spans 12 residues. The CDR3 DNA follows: TGTGCCAGCAGCTACAGGGTGGGTGAGCAGTACTTC. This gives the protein CASSYRVGEQYF.

The CDR3: CASSPRGGRNTEAFF. Here the CDR3 DNA reads TGTGCCAGCTCACCACGGGGAGGCCGGAACACTGAAGCTTTCTTT. The chain recombines TRBV18 with TRBJ1-1; D unclear. V was shortened by 1 base and J by 1 base, with 10 bases between the two germline ends. The CDR3 sequence is 15 residues long. Germline-derived CDR1 and CDR2 are KGHSH and LQKENI. The complete variable domain, with remaining parts taken from reference TRBV18 and TRBJ1-1, reads NAGVMQNPRHLVRRRGQEARLRCSPMKGHSHVYWYRQLPEEGLKFMVYLQKENIIDESGMPKERFSAEFPKEGPSILRIQQVVRGDSAAYFCASSPRGGRNTEAFFGQGTRLTVV.

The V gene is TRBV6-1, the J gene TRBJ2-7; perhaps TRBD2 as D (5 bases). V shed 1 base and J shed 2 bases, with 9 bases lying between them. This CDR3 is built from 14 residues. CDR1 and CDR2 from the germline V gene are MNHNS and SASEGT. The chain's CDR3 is CASSEGTYPYEQYF. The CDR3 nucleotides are TGTGCCAGCAGTGAAGGGACTTATCCCTACGAGCAGTACTTC.

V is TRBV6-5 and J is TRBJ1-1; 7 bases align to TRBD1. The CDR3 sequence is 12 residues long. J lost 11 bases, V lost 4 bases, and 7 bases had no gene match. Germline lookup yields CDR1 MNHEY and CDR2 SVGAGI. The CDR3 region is CASSFAGGLAFF. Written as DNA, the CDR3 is TGTGCCAGCAGTTTCGCAGGGGGTCTTGCTTTCTTT.

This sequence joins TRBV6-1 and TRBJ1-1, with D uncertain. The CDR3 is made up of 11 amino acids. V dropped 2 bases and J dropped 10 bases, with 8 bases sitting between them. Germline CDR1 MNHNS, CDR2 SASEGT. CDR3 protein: CASSERAAAFF. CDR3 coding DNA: TGTGCCAGCAGTGAAAGAGCGGCAGCTTTCTTT.

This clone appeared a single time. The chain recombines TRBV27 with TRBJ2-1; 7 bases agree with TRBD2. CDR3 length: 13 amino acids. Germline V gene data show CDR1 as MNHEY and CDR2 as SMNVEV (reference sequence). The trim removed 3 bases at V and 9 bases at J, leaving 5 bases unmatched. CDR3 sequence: CASSLGTTLEQFF. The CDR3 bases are TGTGCCAGCAGTTTGGGGACTACCCTTGAGCAGTTCTTC.

CDR3 nucleotide sequence: TGTGCCAGCAGCACCTCCGGGGGACAGGGCTACGAGCAGTACTTC. Translating gives CASSTSGGQGYEQYF. The chain couples TRBV7-2 to TRBJ2-7; 9 nucleotides align to TRBD1. This CDR3 region has 15 residues. Germline V lookup: CDR1 SGHTA, CDR2 FQGNSA. With V trimmed by 5 bases and J by 3 bases, 8 bases remained unmatched. The full variable domain, in which reference TRBV7-2 and TRBJ2-7 provide the parts outside the CDR3, is GAGVSQSPSNKVTEKGKDVELRCDPISGHTALYWYRQSLGQGLEFLIYFQGNSAPDKSGLPSDRFSAERTGGSVSTLTIQRTQQEDSAVYLCASSTSGGQGYEQYFGPGTRLTVT.

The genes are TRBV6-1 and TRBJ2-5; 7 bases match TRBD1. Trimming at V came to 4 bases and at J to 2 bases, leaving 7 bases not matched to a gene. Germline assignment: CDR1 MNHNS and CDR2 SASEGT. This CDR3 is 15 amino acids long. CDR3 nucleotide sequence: TGTGCCAGCAGTGCCAGGGACAGACGACAAGAGACCCAGTACTTC. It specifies CASSARDRRQETQYF.

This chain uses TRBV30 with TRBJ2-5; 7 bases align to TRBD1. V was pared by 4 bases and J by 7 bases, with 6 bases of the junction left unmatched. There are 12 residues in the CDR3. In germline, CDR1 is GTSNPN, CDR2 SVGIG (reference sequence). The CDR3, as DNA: TGTGCCTGGAATCCCGCAGGGGGGACCCAGTACTTC. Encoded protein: CAWNPAGGTQYF.